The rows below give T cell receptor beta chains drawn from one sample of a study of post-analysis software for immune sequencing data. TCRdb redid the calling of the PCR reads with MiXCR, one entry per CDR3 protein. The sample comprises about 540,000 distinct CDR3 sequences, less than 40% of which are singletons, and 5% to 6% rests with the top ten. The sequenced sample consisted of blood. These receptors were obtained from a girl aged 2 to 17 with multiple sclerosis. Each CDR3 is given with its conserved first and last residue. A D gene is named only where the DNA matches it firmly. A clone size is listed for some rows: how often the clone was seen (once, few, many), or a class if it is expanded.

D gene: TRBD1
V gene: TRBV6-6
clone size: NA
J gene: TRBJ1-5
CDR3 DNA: TGTGCCAGCCACAGGGGGGTGGCTCAGCCCCAGCATTTT
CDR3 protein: CASHRGVAQPQHF

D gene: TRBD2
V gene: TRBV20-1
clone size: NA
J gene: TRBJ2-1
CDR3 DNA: TGCAGTGCTAAAGAAGCGGGGGGGCCGCAGAGTGAGCAGTTCTTC
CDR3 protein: CSAKEAGGPQSEQFF

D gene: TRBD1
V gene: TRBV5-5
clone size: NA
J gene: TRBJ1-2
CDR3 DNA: TGTGCCAGCAGCTTGAACCCGGGACAGATTGTTGGCTACACCTTC
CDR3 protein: CASSLNPGQIVGYTF

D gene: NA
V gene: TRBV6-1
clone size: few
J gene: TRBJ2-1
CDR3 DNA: TGTGCCAGCATCTTAACCCAGGGGCGGGTTAATGAGCAGTTCTTC
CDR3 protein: CASILTQGRVNEQFF

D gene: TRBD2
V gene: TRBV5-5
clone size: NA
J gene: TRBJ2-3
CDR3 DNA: TGTGCCAGCAGCTTAGGCCGGGGGTCTAGCGGACCCCGTGAGAGTACAGATACGCAGTATTTT
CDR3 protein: CASSLGRGSSGPRESTDTQYF

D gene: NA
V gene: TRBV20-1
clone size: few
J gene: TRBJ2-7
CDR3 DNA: TGCAGTGCCATACGGGCGGCCTACGAGCAGTACTTC
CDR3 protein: CSAIRAAYEQYF

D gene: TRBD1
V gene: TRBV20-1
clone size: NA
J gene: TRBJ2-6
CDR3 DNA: TGCAGTGCTAGAGATCCCCGGGACAGGAACTCTGGGGCCAACGTCCTGACTTTC
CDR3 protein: CSARDPRDRNSGANVLTF

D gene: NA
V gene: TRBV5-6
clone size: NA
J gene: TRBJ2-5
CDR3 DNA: TGTGCCAGCAGCTTTAGGTGGGAGACCCAGTACTTC
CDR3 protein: CASSFRWETQYF

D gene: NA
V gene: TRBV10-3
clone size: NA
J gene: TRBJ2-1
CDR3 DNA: TGTGCCATCAGTGAGTCCGCCGGGACCGATGATGAGCAGTTCTTC
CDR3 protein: CAISESAGTDDEQFF

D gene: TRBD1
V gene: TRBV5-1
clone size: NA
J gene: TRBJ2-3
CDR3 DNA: TGCGCCAGCAGCTTGAATCCAGGGGGCTTAGGAACAGATACGCAGTATTTT
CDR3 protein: CASSLNPGGLGTDTQYF

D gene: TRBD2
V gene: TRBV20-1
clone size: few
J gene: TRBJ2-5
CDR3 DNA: TGCAGTGCTAGAGATTCCCGGGGGGGCCCAGAGACCCAGTACTTC
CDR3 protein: CSARDSRGGPETQYF

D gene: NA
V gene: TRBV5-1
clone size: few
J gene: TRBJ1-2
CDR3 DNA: TGCGCCAGCAGCTACGGGGGGTCTGACGGCTACACCTTC
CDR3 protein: CASSYGGSDGYTF

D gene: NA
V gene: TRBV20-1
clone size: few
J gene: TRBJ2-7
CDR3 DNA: TGCAGTGCTACTAAAGGGGGGTCCTACGAGCAGTACTTC
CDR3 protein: CSATKGGSYEQYF

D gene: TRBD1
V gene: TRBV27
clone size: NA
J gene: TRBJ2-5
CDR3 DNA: TGTGCCAGCAGTTTAGGGACAGGGGTTATCGGACTCCAAGAGACCCAGTACTTC
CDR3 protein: CASSLGTGVIGLQETQYF

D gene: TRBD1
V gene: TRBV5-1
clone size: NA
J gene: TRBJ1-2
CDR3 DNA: TGCGCCAGCAGCTTGGAGGGACAGGGCCATGGCTACACCTTC
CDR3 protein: CASSLEGQGHGYTF

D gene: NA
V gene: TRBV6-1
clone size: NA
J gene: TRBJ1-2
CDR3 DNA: TGTGCCAGCCGGATGCACACCACTGCCGGCTACACCTTC
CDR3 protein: CASRMHTTAGYTF

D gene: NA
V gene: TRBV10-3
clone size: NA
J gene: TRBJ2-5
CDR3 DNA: TGTGCCACCCCAAGCCGGACAGACCAAGCCCAAGAGACCCAGTACTTC
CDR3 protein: CATPSRTDQAQETQYF

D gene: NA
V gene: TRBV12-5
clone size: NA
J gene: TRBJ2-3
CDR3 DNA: TGTGCTAGTGGATCCTTGGGGGCCGATACGCAGTATTTT
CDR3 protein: CASGSLGADTQYF

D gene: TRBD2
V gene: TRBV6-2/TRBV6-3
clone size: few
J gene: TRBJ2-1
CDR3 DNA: TGTACCAGCAGTACTAGCGGGGGGGAGCCGCTCAAGCAGTTCTTC
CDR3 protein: CTSSTSGGEPLKQFF

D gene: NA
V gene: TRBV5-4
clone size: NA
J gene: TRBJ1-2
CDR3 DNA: TGTGCCAGCAGCTCCGGGACTAATCCGGGATCTTATGGCTACACCTTC
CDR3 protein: CASSSGTNPGSYGYTF

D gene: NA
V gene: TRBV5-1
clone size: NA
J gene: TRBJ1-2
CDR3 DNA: TGCGCCAGCAGCCGAACAGGGAGTCACTATGGCTACACCTTC
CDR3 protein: CASSRTGSHYGYTF

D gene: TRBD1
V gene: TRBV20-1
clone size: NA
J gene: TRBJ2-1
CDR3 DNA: TGCAGTGCCAATCGTCGACAGGGATACAATGAGCAGTTCTTC
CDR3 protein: CSANRRQGYNEQFF